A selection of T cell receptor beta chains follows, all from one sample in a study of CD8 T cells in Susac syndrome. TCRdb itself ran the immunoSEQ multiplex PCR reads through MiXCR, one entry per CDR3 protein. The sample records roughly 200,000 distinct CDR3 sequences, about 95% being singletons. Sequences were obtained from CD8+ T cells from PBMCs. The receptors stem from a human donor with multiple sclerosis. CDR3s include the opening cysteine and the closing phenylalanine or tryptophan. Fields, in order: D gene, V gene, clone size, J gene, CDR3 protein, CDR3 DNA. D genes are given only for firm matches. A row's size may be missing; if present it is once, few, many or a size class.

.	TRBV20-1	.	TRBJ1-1	CSALPMNTEAFF	TGCAGTGCCCTTCCCATGAACACTGAAGCTTTCTTT
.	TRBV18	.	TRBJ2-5	CASSPEEDRTQYF	TGTGCCAGCTCACCAGAGGAGGATAGAACCCAGTACTTC
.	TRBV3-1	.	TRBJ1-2	CASSQDWQGTYGYTF	TGTGCCAGCAGCCAAGATTGGCAGGGGACCTATGGCTACACCTTC
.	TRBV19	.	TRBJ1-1	CATTVRGSTEAFF	TGTGCCACTACGGTACGAGGGAGCACTGAAGCTTTCTTT
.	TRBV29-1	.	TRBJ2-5	CSVEDFQNQETQYF	TGCAGCGTTGAAGACTTCCAGAACCAAGAGACCCAGTACTTC
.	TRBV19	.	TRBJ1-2	CASSIDLESYGYTF	TGTGCCAGTAGTATAGATCTGGAAAGTTATGGCTACACCTTC
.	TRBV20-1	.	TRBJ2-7	CSALPRGDIIYEQYF	TGCAGTGCTCTTCCCCGTGGGGACATAATATACGAGCAGTACTTC
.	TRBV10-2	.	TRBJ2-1	CASRWRYNEQFF	TGCGCCAGCAGATGGAGGTACAATGAGCAGTTCTTC
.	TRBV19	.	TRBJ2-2	CASSVLWHDGNTGELFF	TGTGCCAGTAGCGTATTATGGCACGACGGGAACACCGGGGAGCTGTTTTTT
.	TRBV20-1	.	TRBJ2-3	CSARDLRGPDTQYF	TGCAGTGCTAGAGATCTCAGGGGCCCAGATACGCAGTATTTT
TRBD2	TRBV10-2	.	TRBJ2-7	CASNIAGSSYEQYF	TGCGCCAGCAATATAGCGGGGAGCTCCTACGAGCAGTACTTC
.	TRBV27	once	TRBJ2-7	CASSPSTGEWAYEQYF	TGTGCCAGCAGTCCTTCGACAGGAGAGTGGGCCTACGAGCAGTACTTC
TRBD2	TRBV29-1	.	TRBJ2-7	CSVVGTRSAEQYF	TGCAGCGTTGTTGGGACTAGGAGCGCCGAGCAGTACTTC
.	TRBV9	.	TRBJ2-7	CASSHGRFNSYEQYF	TGTGCCAGCAGCCATGGACGGTTCAACTCCTACGAGCAGTACTTC
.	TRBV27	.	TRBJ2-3	CASTRGASTDTQYF	TGTGCCAGCACGAGGGGCGCCAGCACAGATACGCAGTATTTT
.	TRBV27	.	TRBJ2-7	CASSWNYEQYF	TGTGCCAGCAGTTGGAACTACGAGCAGTACTTC
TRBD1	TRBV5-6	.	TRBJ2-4	CASSPWTGTSMNIQYF	TGTGCCAGCAGCCCCTGGACAGGGACGAGTATGAACATTCAGTACTTC
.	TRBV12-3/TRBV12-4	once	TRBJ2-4	CASSPGGPAKNIQYF	TGTGCCAGCAGCCCAGGTGGGCCAGCCAAAAACATTCAGTACTTC
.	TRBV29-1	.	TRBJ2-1	CSVEYNEQFF	TGCAGCGTGGAATACAATGAGCAGTTCTTC
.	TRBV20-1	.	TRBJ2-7	CSALKYDEQYF	TGCAGTGCCCTAAAGTACGACGAGCAGTACTTC
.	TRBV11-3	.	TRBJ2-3	CASSHLPGPNGTDTQYF	TGTGCCAGCAGCCACTTACCAGGACCGAACGGCACAGATACGCAGTATTTT
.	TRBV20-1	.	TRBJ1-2	CSARDPLAVDYGYTF	TGCAGTGCTAGAGATCCCCTGGCAGTAGACTATGGCTACACCTTC
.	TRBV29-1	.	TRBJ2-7	CSVAPSYYEQYF	TGCAGCGTTGCCCCCAGCTACTACGAGCAGTACTTC
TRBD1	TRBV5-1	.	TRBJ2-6	CASSPTGAGANVLTF	TGCGCCAGCAGCCCTACAGGGGCTGGGGCCAACGTCCTGACTTTC
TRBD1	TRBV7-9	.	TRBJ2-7	CASSPGTGDEQYF	TGTGCCAGCAGCCCCGGGACAGGTGACGAGCAGTACTTC
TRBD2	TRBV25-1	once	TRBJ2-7	CASSGGLAGEQYF	TGTGCCAGCAGTGGGGGACTAGCTGGCGAGCAGTACTTC
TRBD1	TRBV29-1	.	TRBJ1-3	CSALTGIAGNTIYF	TGCAGCGCCTTGACAGGGATCGCCGGAAACACCATATATTTT
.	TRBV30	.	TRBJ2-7	CAWSVRGRGSYEQYF	TGTGCCTGGAGTGTACGAGGCAGGGGATCCTACGAGCAGTACTTC
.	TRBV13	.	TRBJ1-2	CASSSSGRAYGYTF	TGTGCCAGCAGCTCGTCGGGACGGGCCTATGGCTACACCTTC